The entry below describes one TCR beta chain. Looked up from germline, CDR1 is MNHEY and CDR2 is SVGAGI. The CDR3 runs to 15 residues. V was clipped by 3 bases and J by 0 bases; unmatched bases: 2. The assay was immunoSEQ multiplex PCR, and TCRdb's table has in-frame clones only and misses some. The sample contains 180,000 or so clones, approximately 89% of which appear only once. This sample is part of a study of blood T cell repertoires in COVID-19. J is TRBJ2-1 and V is TRBV6-5, with TRBD2 matching over 7 bases. The sequence came from a man between 35 and 55 years old with active or convalescent COVID-19. Input material: peripheral blood. The CDR3 is CASSYRGSSYNEQFF. The CDR3 nucleotides read TGTGCCAGCAGTTATCGCGGGAGCTCCTACAATGAGCAGTTCTTC.